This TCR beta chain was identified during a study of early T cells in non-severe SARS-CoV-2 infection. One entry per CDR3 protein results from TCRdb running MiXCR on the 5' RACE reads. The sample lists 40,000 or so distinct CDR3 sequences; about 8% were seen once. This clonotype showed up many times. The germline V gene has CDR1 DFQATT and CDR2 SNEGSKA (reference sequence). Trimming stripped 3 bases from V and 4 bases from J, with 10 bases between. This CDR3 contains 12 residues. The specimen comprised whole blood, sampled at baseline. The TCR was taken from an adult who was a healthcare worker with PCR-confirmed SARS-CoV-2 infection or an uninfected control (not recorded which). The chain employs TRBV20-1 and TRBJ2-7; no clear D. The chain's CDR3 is CSASKQSYEQYF. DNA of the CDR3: TGCAGTGCTAGTAAACAGAGTTACGAGCAGTACTTC.